A selection of T cell receptor beta chains follows, all from one sample in a study of blood T cell repertoires in COVID-19. TCRdb's table, derived via immunoSEQ multiplex PCR, lists solely in-frame clones and lacks some. This table has some 140,000 clones, roughly 80% appearing once. Input material: peripheral blood. These receptors came from a woman aged 55-69 years with COVID-19, enrolled during active disease. CDR3s include the opening cysteine and the closing phenylalanine or tryptophan. The D gene is left open where the match is weak. Clone size is given for some rows only: seen once, a few or many times, or a class if the clone is expanded.

d_call j_call clone_size v_call cdr3_nt cdr3_aa
- TRBJ2-1 few TRBV10-1 TGCGCCAGCAGTGATCTCTTGGGGGCCAGTGAGCAGTTCTTC CASSDLLGASEQFF
- TRBJ1-4 - TRBV2 TGTGCCAGCAGTGCTACGGGGTCGACTAATGAAAAACTGTTTTTT CASSATGSTNEKLFF
TRBD1 TRBJ1-3 - TRBV4-1 TGCGCCAGCAGCCACGGACAGGGGGTAGACACCATATATTTT CASSHGQGVDTIYF
- TRBJ1-5 - TRBV19 TGTGCCAGTAGACCCGATGCAGCGAGCAATCAGCCCCAGCATTTT CASRPDAASNQPQHF
- TRBJ2-7 - TRBV7-3 TGTGCCAGCAGCGCCCAGGGGAAGGGCTACGAGCAGTACTTC CASSAQGKGYEQYF
- TRBJ1-6 - TRBV15 TGTGCCACCAGCAGGACAGAGAATTCACCCCTCCACTTT CATSRTENSPLHF
- TRBJ2-7 - TRBV3-1/TRBV3-2 TGTGCCAGCAGCCAAGAACTGAGCTCCTACGAGCAGTACTTC CASSQELSSYEQYF
- TRBJ1-3 - TRBV5-1 TGCGCCAGCAGCGATCCGGGGTCTTCCTCTGGAAACACCATATATTTT CASSDPGSSSGNTIYF
TRBD2 TRBJ2-3 - TRBV7-9 TGTGCCAGCAGCTTTATAACGGGGGGGTATAACACAGATACGCAGTATTTT CASSFITGGYNTDTQYF
- TRBJ1-2 - TRBV2 TGTGCCAGCAGTGAAGTCGGGAATAACTATGGCTACACCTTC CASSEVGNNYGYTF
TRBD2 TRBJ2-7 - TRBV3-1/TRBV3-2 TGTGCCAGCAGCCCAGCTAGCGGGAGGCTGGGCGAGCAGTACTTC CASSPASGRLGEQYF
- TRBJ2-5 - TRBV11-2 TGTGCCAGCAGCTTCTTCCGAGAGACCCAGTACTTC CASSFFRETQYF
TRBD2 TRBJ2-1 - TRBV11-3 TGTGCCAGCAGCCCCAGAACTAGCGGACCAGAAGGACACAATGAGCAGTTCTTC CASSPRTSGPEGHNEQFF
TRBD1 TRBJ1-5 - TRBV5-4 TGTGCCAGCAGCACTGGACAGGGGGCTCAGCCCCAGCATTTT CASSTGQGAQPQHF
TRBD1 TRBJ1-4 - TRBV19 TGTGCCAGTAGCGGGGACAGGCAAAATGAAAAACTGTTTTTT CASSGDRQNEKLFF
TRBD2 TRBJ2-7 once TRBV6-2/TRBV6-3 TGTGCCAGCAGTACCATCCCTAGCGGGAGGAAGCACGAGCAGTACTTC CASSTIPSGRKHEQYF
TRBD1 TRBJ1-5 - TRBV19 TGTGCCAGCAAGGCCACAGGGGGCAATCAGCCCCAGCATTTT CASKATGGNQPQHF
- TRBJ1-1 - TRBV14 TGTGCCAGCAGCCAAGATATTGTCGCTGAAGCTTTCTTT CASSQDIVAEAFF
- TRBJ1-5 - TRBV10-2 TGCGCCAGCAGTGAGAGAAGGGGGGGATCTTCCATCTATAGCAATCAGCCCCAGCATTTT CASSERRGGSSIYSNQPQHF
- TRBJ2-5 - TRBV6-5 TGTGCCAGCACAGGGGCAGGGTACCAAGAGACCCAGTACTTC CASTGAGYQETQYF
- TRBJ2-2 - TRBV7-3 TGTGCCAGCAGGACAGCGAACACCGGGGAGCTGTTTTTT CASRTANTGELFF
TRBD1 TRBJ1-2 - TRBV6-5 TGTGCCAGCAGCCTGGACAGGCCCTATGGCTACACCTTC CASSLDRPYGYTF
TRBD1 TRBJ1-2 - TRBV13 TGTGCCAGCAGCTTAGGGACAGGGAATCATGGCTACACCTTC CASSLGTGNHGYTF
TRBD2 TRBJ2-1 few TRBV7-2 TGTGCCAGCAGCTTAAATAGCGGGCAGTACAATGAGCAGTTCTTC CASSLNSGQYNEQFF
- TRBJ1-1 - TRBV6-5 TGTGCCAGCACTAATCTAGCTTCGGGGACTGAAGCTTTCTTT CASTNLASGTEAFF
- TRBJ2-3 - TRBV2 TGTGCCAGCACACGGAGGGCCGTATCAGATACGCAGTATTTT CASTRRAVSDTQYF
TRBD1 TRBJ1-5 - TRBV18 TGTGCCAGCTCACCAGAGGGACAGCTTGATCAGCCCCAGCATTTT CASSPEGQLDQPQHF
- TRBJ1-1 once TRBV7-9 TGTGCCAGCAGCTTGGGGACTACCACTGAAGCTTTCTTT CASSLGTTTEAFF
TRBD1 TRBJ1-2 - TRBV11-2 TGTGCCAGCAGCTCTCCCGGGAGTTGGACAGGGAGATATGGCTACACCTTC CASSSPGSWTGRYGYTF
TRBD1 TRBJ2-1 - TRBV11-2 TGTGCCAGCAGCTTTTCCGGACAGGGGGGTAATAATGAGCAGTTCTTC CASSFSGQGGNNEQFF
TRBD2 TRBJ2-5 once TRBV7-9 TGTGCCAGCAGCTCACCGGGACTAGCGGGAGGAGAGACCCAGTACTTC CASSSPGLAGGETQYF
- TRBJ2-2 - TRBV6-4 TGTGCCAGCAGTGAGAACAGGGACACCGGGGAGCTGTTTTTT CASSENRDTGELFF
- TRBJ1-3 few TRBV7-2 TGTGCCAGCAGCTTGTTTACTAGCTCTGGAAACACCATATATTTT CASSLFTSSGNTIYF
TRBD2 TRBJ2-1 - TRBV3-1/TRBV3-2 TGTGCCGCCGGGACTAGCTCTCCTTCCTACAATGAGCAGTTCTTC CAAGTSSPSYNEQFF
TRBD1 TRBJ2-1 few TRBV2 TGTGCCAGCGGTGAGGAACAGGGGTCCTACAATGAGCAGTTCTTC CASGEEQGSYNEQFF
TRBD1 TRBJ2-1 - TRBV29-1 TGCAGCGTGACCGGGACAGGGAAGTCCTACAATGAGCAGTTCTTC CSVTGTGKSYNEQFF
TRBD1 TRBJ1-1 - TRBV19 TGTGCCAGTAGGGACCCCAGGGGGAGGAACACTGAAGCTTTCTTT CASRDPRGRNTEAFF
TRBD1 TRBJ1-5 few TRBV6-5 TGTGCCAGCACGGGACAGGGGTATCAGCCCCAGCATTTT CASTGQGYQPQHF
TRBD1 TRBJ1-5 once TRBV30 TGTGCCTGGGGGCAAGACAGGGGAAGCAATCAGCCCCAGCATTTT CAWGQDRGSNQPQHF
TRBD2 TRBJ2-5 once TRBV18 TGTGCCAGCTCACCACTGGGACTAGCGGCTCAAGAGACCCAGTACTTC CASSPLGLAAQETQYF
TRBD1 TRBJ1-3 - TRBV3-1/TRBV3-2 TGTGCCAGCAGCCAAGCCGACAGGGGGCTAGGAGGAAACACCATATATTTT CASSQADRGLGGNTIYF
- TRBJ1-2 - TRBV30 TGTGCCTGGAACCAACAAGGGGTCGGAGGCTACACCTTC CAWNQQGVGGYTF
TRBD1 TRBJ1-4 - TRBV18 TGTGCCAGCTCACCACCGAAGGGACAGGGGGCGGCTAATGAAAAACTGTTTTTT CASSPPKGQGAANEKLFF
- TRBJ1-5 - TRBV5-1 TGCGCCAGCAGCCCCGAAAAGATAAACAGGGAATTTGGGAATCAGCCCCAGCATTTT CASSPEKINREFGNQPQHF
- TRBJ1-1 - TRBV6-1 TGTGCCAGCAGTGAGGGGGGGTCAAGAAAAGAAGCTTTCTTT CASSEGGSRKEAFF
TRBD2 TRBJ2-5 - TRBV9 TGTGCCAGCAGCGTCGGACTAGCGGAGAGCCAAGAGACCCAGTACTTC CASSVGLAESQETQYF
- TRBJ1-4 - TRBV10-2 TGCGCCAGCAGTGACAAGACGGCGGCTAATGAAAAACTGTTTTTT CASSDKTAANEKLFF
- TRBJ1-1 - TRBV11-2 TGTGCCAGCAGCTTACTAACAGGGCAGGACACTGAAGCTTTCTTT CASSLLTGQDTEAFF
TRBD1 TRBJ2-1 - TRBV30 TGTGCCTGGAGTTCCCGGACAGGGGGTGGCAATGAGCAGTTCTTC CAWSSRTGGGNEQFF
- TRBJ1-1 - TRBV9 TGTGCCAGCAGCCCCCAGAACACTGAAGCTTTCTTT CASSPQNTEAFF
TRBD2 TRBJ2-1 - TRBV7-9 TGTGCCAGCAGCCTTTCACCCGGGACTAGCCGCTCCTACAATGAGCAGTTCTTC CASSLSPGTSRSYNEQFF
- TRBJ1-2 - TRBV9 TGTGCCAGCAGCGTATTCGGGGAGCGCTACACCTTC CASSVFGERYTF
- TRBJ1-1 many TRBV7-9 TGTGCCAGCAGCTTAGCATCCGGGAACACTGAAGCTTTCTTT CASSLASGNTEAFF
TRBD1 TRBJ2-2 - TRBV7-3 TGTGCCAGCAGCCCCGACAGGGGGCTTGGGGAGCTGTTTTTT CASSPDRGLGELFF